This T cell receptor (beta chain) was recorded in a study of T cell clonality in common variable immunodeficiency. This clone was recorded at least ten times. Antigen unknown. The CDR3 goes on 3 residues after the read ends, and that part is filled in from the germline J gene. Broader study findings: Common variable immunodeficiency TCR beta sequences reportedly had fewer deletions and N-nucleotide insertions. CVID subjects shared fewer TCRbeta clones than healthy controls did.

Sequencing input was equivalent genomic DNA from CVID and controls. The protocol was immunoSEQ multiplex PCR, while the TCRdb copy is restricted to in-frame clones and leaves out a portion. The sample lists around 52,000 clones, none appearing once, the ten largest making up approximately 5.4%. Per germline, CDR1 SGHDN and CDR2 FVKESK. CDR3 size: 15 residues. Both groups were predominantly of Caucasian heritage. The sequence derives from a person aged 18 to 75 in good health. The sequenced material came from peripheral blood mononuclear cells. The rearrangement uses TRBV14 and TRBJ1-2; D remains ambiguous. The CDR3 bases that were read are TGTGCCAGCAGCCAAGGGGCTTACGACCTTGGCGGC. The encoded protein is CASSQGAYDLGG. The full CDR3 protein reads CASSQGAYDLGGYTF.